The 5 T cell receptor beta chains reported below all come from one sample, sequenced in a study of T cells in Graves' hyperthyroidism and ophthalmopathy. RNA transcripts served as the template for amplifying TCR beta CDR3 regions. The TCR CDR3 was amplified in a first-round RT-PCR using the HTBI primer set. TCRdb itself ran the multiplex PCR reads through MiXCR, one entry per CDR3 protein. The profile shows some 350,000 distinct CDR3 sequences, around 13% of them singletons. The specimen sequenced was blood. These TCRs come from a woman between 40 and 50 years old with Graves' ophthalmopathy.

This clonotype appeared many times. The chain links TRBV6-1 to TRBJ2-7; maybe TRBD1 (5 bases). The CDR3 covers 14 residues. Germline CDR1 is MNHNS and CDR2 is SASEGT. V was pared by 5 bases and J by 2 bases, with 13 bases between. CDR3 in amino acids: CASSYGQGAYEQYF. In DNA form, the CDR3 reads TGTGCCAGCAGTTATGGGCAGGGTGCCTACGAGCAGTACTTC.

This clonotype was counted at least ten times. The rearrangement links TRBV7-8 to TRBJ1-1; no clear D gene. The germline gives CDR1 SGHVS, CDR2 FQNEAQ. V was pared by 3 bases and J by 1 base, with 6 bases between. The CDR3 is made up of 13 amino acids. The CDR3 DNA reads TGTGCCAGCAGCTTCGCGACGAACACTGAAGCTTTCTTT. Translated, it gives CASSFATNTEAFF.

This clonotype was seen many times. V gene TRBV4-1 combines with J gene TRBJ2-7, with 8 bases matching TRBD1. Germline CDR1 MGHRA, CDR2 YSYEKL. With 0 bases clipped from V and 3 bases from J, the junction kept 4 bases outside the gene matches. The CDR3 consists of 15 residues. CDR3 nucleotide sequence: TGCGCCAGCAGCCAAGAAGGGACAGGACACTACGAGCAGTACTTC. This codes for CASSQEGTGHYEQYF.

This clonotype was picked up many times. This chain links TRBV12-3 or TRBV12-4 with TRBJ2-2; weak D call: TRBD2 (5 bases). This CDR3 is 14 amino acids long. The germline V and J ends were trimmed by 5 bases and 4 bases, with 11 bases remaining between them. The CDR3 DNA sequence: TGTGCCAGCAGTGGAGGACTTTTCACCGGGGAGCTGTTTTTT. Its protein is CASSGGLFTGELFF.

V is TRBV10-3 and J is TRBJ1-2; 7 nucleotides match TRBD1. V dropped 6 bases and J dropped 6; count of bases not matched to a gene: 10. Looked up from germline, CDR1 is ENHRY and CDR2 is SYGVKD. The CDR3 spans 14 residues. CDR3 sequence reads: CAIRSDRVSHGYTF. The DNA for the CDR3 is TGTGCCATCAGGAGTGACAGGGTGAGCCATGGCTACACCTTC.